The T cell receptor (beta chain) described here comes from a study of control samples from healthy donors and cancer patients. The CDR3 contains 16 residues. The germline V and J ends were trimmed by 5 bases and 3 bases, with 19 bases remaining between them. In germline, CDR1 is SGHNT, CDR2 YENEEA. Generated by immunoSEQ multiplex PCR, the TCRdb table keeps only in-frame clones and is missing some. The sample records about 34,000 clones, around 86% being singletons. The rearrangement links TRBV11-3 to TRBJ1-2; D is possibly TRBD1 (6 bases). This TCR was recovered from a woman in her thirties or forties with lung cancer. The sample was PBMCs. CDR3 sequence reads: CASSTLLRGRDYGYTF. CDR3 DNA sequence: TGTGCCAGCAGCACCCTACTCAGGGGAAGGGACTATGGCTACACCTTC.